What follows are 14 T cell receptor beta chains derived from one specimen sequenced in a study of T cells in Graves' hyperthyroidism and ophthalmopathy. The TCR beta CDR3 regions underwent amplification using RNA transcripts as the source. First-round RT-PCR with HTBI primers amplified the TCR CDR3 region. TCRdb reprocessed the multiplex PCR reads with MiXCR, giving one entry per CDR3 protein. The repertoire holds 300,000 to 400,000 distinct CDR3 sequences, with 15% to 20% as singletons. The specimen was blood. The receptors were gathered from a woman aged 45-59 years with Graves' hyperthyroidism.

A few counts support this clonotype. V gene TRBV6-2 or TRBV6-3 combines with J gene TRBJ2-3, with TRBD2 as a possible D gene (6 bases). V was shortened by 5 bases and J by 8 bases, with 20 bases between the two germline ends. Germline V gene data show CDR1 as MNHEY and CDR2 as SVGEGT. This CDR3 contains 15 residues. CDR3: CASSRTVGVGGTQYF. The CDR3 bases are TGTGCCAGCAGTCGGACGGTGGGGGTGGGAGGTACGCAGTATTTT.

This clonotype was observed a few times. The chain uses TRBV20-1 and TRBJ2-4; perhaps D is TRBD1 or TRBD2 (5 bases each). Trimming removed 0 bases at V and 0 bases at J, with 9 bases between. Germline V gives CDR1 DFQATT, CDR2 SNEGSKA (reference sequence). CDR3 size: 15 residues. The CDR3: CSARERDLAKNIQYF. The CDR3 coding sequence is TGCAGTGCTAGAGAAAGGGACCTAGCCAAAAACATTCAGTACTTC.

V is TRBV2 and J is TRBJ1-1; D is uncertain. The germline gives CDR1 SNHLY, CDR2 FYNNEI. With 4 bases removed from V and 3 bases from J, the gap between germline ends came to 9 bases. There are 13 residues in the CDR3. The CDR3 DNA reads as TGTGCCAGCAGTGGGGAGCCGGACACTGAAGCTTTCTTT. This codes for CASSGEPDTEAFF. The full variable domain, in which reference TRBV2 and TRBJ1-1 provide the parts outside the CDR3, is EPEVTQTPSHQVTQMGQEVILRCVPISNHLYFYWYRQILGQKVEFLVSFYNNEISEKSEIFDDQFSVERPDGSNFTLKIRSTKLEDSAMYFCASSGEPDTEAFFGQGTRLTVV.

This clonotype was counted ten times or more. The V and J genes are TRBV10-3 and TRBJ2-7, with TRBD2 as a possible D gene (7 bases). Germline V gene lookup returns CDR1 ENHRY and CDR2 SYGVKD. The CDR3 sequence is 14 residues long. V lost 6 bases and J lost 2, with 14 bases in between. CDR3 in amino acids: CAISREGGTYEQYF. CDR3 coding DNA: TGTGCCATCAGCAGGGAGGGGGGGACCTACGAGCAGTACTTC.

J is TRBJ1-1 and V is TRBV19; D unresolved. This CDR3 contains 14 residues. The germline CDR1 and CDR2 sequences are LNHDA and SQIVND (reference sequence). Trimming took 4 bases from V and 4 from J, leaving 13 bases between them. CDR3: CASSTPRGSTEAFF. The CDR3 DNA is TGTGCCAGTAGTACCCCCCGGGGTAGCACTGAAGCTTTCTTT.

Ten or more counts support this clonotype. The rearrangement uses TRBV7-6 and TRBJ2-1, with a tentative D call TRBD2 (6 bases). This CDR3 spans 14 amino acids. CDR1 and CDR2 from the germline V gene are SGHVS and FNYEAQ. V gave up 3 bases and J gave up 3 bases, with 9 bases separating them. CDR3 bases: TGTGCCAGCAGCTTGACTAGTCACTACAATGAGCAGTTCTTC. Translating it yields CASSLTSHYNEQFF.

This clonotype was counted many times. The V and J genes are TRBV12-3 or TRBV12-4 and TRBJ1-2; D possibly corresponds to TRBD1 (5 bases). V gave up 4 bases and J gave up 3 bases, with 9 bases separating them. CDR3 length equals 13 residues. This chain's CDR3 is CASSYLGDYGYTF. Written as DNA, the CDR3 is TGTGCCAGCAGTTACCTAGGGGACTATGGCTACACCTTC.

The table lists this clonotype with many counts. V is TRBV27 and J is TRBJ1-2; 7 nucleotides align to TRBD1. Looked up from germline, CDR1 is MNHEY and CDR2 is SMNVEV (reference sequence). V trimming: 5 bases; J trimming: 1 base; junction bases outside the gene matches: 7. This CDR3 has 15 amino acids. CDR3 in amino acids: CASSGRDRSNYGYTF. The CDR3 DNA reads TGTGCCAGCAGTGGCCGGGACAGAAGTAACTATGGCTACACCTTC.

This clonotype was seen only a few times. V and J are TRBV4-1 and TRBJ2-7; 8 bases map to TRBD2. Germline assignment: CDR1 MGHRA and CDR2 YSYEKL. The length of the CDR3 is 15 residues. J lost 3 bases, V lost 1 base, and 5 bases had no gene match. CDR3 region: CASSQVTSGDYEQYF. CDR3 DNA: TGCGCCAGCAGCCAAGTAACTAGCGGCGACTACGAGCAGTACTTC.

Of note for this clonotype: Being one base from a much bigger clone, this may be a read error. The V call is TRBV7-9, the J call TRBJ2-7; D ambiguous. The CDR3 has 12 amino acids. CDR1 is SEHNR, CDR2 FQNEAQ, per germline (reference sequence). CDR3 nucleotides: TGTGCCAGCAGCGACTTTAACTACGGGCAGTACTTC. Amino acids: CASSDFNYGQYF.

This clonotype showed up many times. The V and J genes are TRBV28 and TRBJ2-2, with D perhaps given as TRBD1 or TRBD2 (5 bases each). V lost 5 bases and J lost 0, with 19 bases in between. This CDR3 spans 18 amino acids. Looked up from germline, CDR1 is MDHEN and CDR2 is SYDVKM. In DNA form, the CDR3 reads TGTGCCAGCAGTACCGGGACGGTCTTAACCCCGAACACCGGGGAGCTGTTTTTT. It yields the protein CASSTGTVLTPNTGELFF. Variable domain in full (rest from reference TRBV28 and TRBJ2-2): DVKVTQSSRYLVKRTGEKVFLECVQDMDHENMFWYRQDPGLGLRLIYFSYDVKMKEKGDIPEGYSVSREKKERFSLILESASTNQTSMYLCASSTGTVLTPNTGELFFGEGSRLTVL.

The CDR3, as DNA: TGCGCCAGCAGCCCAACAGGGACCACTGAAGCTTTCTTT. Protein product: CASSPTGTTEAFF. The chain carries TRBV4-1 and TRBJ1-1; perhaps TRBD1 as D (6 bases). Germline V CDR1 and CDR2: MGHRA, YSYEKL. CDR3 length: 13 amino acids. V was clipped by 4 bases and J by 4 bases, with 10 bases between them.

A few counts support this clonotype. The V and J genes are TRBV10-1 and TRBJ1-3; D is uncertain. From germline, CDR1 is WNHNN and CDR2 SYGVQD (reference sequence). V lost 7 bases to trimming and J lost 4 bases, with 11 bases between them. CDR3 length: 13 residues. As DNA, the CDR3 is TGCGCCAGCACGAGCGGGTTGGGAAACACCATATATTTT. Amino acid sequence: CASTSGLGNTIYF.

The V and J genes are TRBV6-2 or TRBV6-3 and TRBJ1-2; 10 positions agree with TRBD1. V shed 6 bases and J 8 bases; nucleotides not matched to a gene: 12. The V gene's germline CDR1 is MNHEY and CDR2 SVGEGT. There are 15 residues in the CDR3. In DNA, the CDR3 is TGTGCCAGCAGCCCAATTGGGACAGGGGCGAAGGGCTACACCTTC. It is translated as CASSPIGTGAKGYTF.